Reported below is one T cell receptor beta chain. Its antigen is currently unknown. This specimen comes from a study of T-cell memory formation after mild COVID-19. This CDR3 is built from 16 residues. Study-level points and caveats: In pre-infection memory, a portion of responding clones appeared, which suggested that cross-reactive memory joined. Clones contracting day 15 to 85 were balanced CD4/CD8; later expanders leaned CD4+.

5'RACE primed at constant segments yielded TCR alpha and TCR beta cDNA libraries bearing sample barcodes and UMIs. TCRdb called the 5' RACE reads again in MiXCR, with one record for every CDR3 protein. The table lists around 100,000 distinct CDR3 sequences, 11% of them singletons. The sequenced sample was PBMCs or a T cell subset sorted from them (not recorded which). V and J are TRBV21-1 and TRBJ2-7; TRBD2 is the table's D call, not checked against the DNA. TRBV21-1 is noted as a pseudogene. The receptor comes from a man aged 18 to 30 who had mild COVID-19 (a few samples of this study predate the infection). Cell type and time point are not known. The CDR3 reads CASSSPLPLSSYEQYV. In DNA, the CDR3 is TGTGCCAGCAGCTCCCCGTTGCCCTTAAGCTCCTACGAGCAGTACGTC.